These 25 T cell receptor beta chains were sequenced from one sample in a study of cytomegalovirus exposure and HLA in healthy donors. PCR used 60 Vbeta primers and 13 Jbeta primers. The protocol was immunoSEQ multiplex PCR, while the TCRdb copy is restricted to in-frame clones and leaves out a portion. The sample shows about 160,000 clones, approximately 88% of them seen only once. Sequencing input: PBMCs. These TCRs come from a boy younger than 10 in good health and CMV-seronegative.

The rearrangement joins TRBV11-2 to TRBJ2-3; TRBD2 agrees at 7 bases. Losses at the gene ends were 1 base for V and 4 bases for J; bases not matched to a gene: 2. The CDR3 loop spans 14 amino acids. Per the germline V gene, CDR1 is SGHAT and CDR2 is FQNNGV. CDR3 bases: TGTGCCAGCAGCTTAGGGGGGAGGGCAGATACGCAGTATTTT. Its translation is CASSLGGRADTQYF.

The rearrangement joins TRBV5-1 to TRBJ2-5; no clear D gene. Germline V lookup: CDR1 SGHRS, CDR2 YFSETQ. V was clipped by 0 bases and J by 0 bases, with 9 bases between them. This CDR3 is built from 15 residues. This chain's CDR3 is CASSLDPKNQETQYF. For the CDR3, the DNA is TGCGCCAGCAGCTTGGATCCCAAAAACCAAGAGACCCAGTACTTC. The variable domain in full, completed from reference TRBV5-1 and TRBJ2-5, reads KAGVTQTPRYLIKTRGQQVTLSCSPISGHRSVSWYQQTPGQGLQFLFEYFSETQRNKGNFPGRFSGRQFSNSRSEMNVSTLELGDSALYLCASSLDPKNQETQYFGPGTRLLVL.

The chain combines TRBV7-8 with TRBJ2-7; 7 nucleotides match TRBD2. Germline CDR1 reads SGHVS; CDR2 reads FQNEAQ. The V and J ends lost 5 bases and 2 bases, in that order; junction bases with no gene match: 12. The CDR3 contains 16 residues. CDR3 in amino acids: CASSPPGLGGPYEQYF. The CDR3, as DNA: TGTGCCAGCAGCCCACCCGGGTTGGGAGGGCCCTACGAGCAGTACTTC.

The rearrangement links TRBV15 to TRBJ2-1; 7 nucleotides match TRBD2. V lost 0 bases and J lost 2; bases outside the gene matches: 7. Germline assignment: CDR1 LNHNV and CDR2 YYDKDF (reference sequence). The CDR3 consists of 17 residues. The CDR3 protein is CATSRDLAGDTYNEQFF. CDR3 sequence (DNA): TGTGCCACCAGCAGAGATTTGGCGGGAGACACCTACAATGAGCAGTTCTTC.

The chain links TRBV30 to TRBJ1-2; 8 nucleotides agree with TRBD1. Germline CDR1 GTSNPN, CDR2 SVGIG (reference sequence). The CDR3 length is 13 residues. Trimming cost V 1 base and J 8 bases; bases outside gene matches: 6. The CDR3 loop reads CAWSGGRGRGYTF. The CDR3, as DNA: TGTGCCTGGAGTGGTGGCAGGGGGCGGGGCTACACCTTC.

This rearrangement joins TRBV5-1 to TRBJ2-3; tentatively, D is TRBD1 (5 bases). The CDR3 has 14 residues. The V end lost 5 bases, the J end lost 2 bases, and 12 bases lay between the germline ends. CDR1 and CDR2 (germline): SGHRS, YFSETQ. Written as DNA, the CDR3 is TGCGCCAGCAGTCCAGGGATGGTCACAGATACGCAGTATTTT. This encodes CASSPGMVTDTQYF.

This sequence joins TRBV27 and TRBJ2-1; 11 nucleotides line up with TRBD2. The CDR3 is 18 residues long. Unmatched junction bases numbered 12, after V lost 8 bases and J lost 0 bases. Germline V lookup: CDR1 MNHEY, CDR2 SMNVEV (reference sequence). The CDR3 spells CASGPGLAVIFSYNEQFF. DNA for the CDR3: TGTGCCAGCGGACCGGGACTAGCGGTTATCTTCTCCTACAATGAGCAGTTCTTC.

This chain uses TRBV2 with TRBJ2-1, with TRBD2 matching 12 bases. There are 15 residues in the CDR3. V trimming: 5 bases; J trimming: 9 bases; junction bases outside the gene matches: 8. The germline CDR1 and CDR2 sequences are SNHLY and FYNNEI. The CDR3 sequence is CASSLASGRASEQFF. CDR3 DNA sequence: TGTGCCAGCAGTCTCGCTAGCGGGAGGGCCAGTGAGCAGTTCTTC.

This chain uses TRBV5-6 with TRBJ2-7; no clear D gene. This CDR3 has 17 amino acids. From germline, CDR1 is SGHDT and CDR2 YYEEEE. V lost 4 bases to trimming and J lost 0 bases, with 20 bases between them. This chain's CDR3 is CASSLKWKQSSSYEQYF. DNA of the CDR3: TGTGCCAGCAGCCTAAAGTGGAAACAGAGCAGCTCCTACGAGCAGTACTTC.

This clone was picked up one time. For the CDR3, the DNA is TGTGCCAGCACTCAAGCGCTTCAGGGAGGCTACACCTTC. This gives the protein CASTQALQGGYTF. V and J are TRBV2 and TRBJ1-2; D perhaps matches TRBD1 (5 bases). The CDR3 sequence is 13 residues long. V lost 7 bases to trimming and J lost 8 bases, with 17 bases between them. Per the germline V gene, CDR1 is SNHLY and CDR2 is FYNNEI.

V and J are TRBV5-8 and TRBJ1-1; D is uncertain. Between the trimmed V and J ends, which lost 7 bases and 1 base, there was a span of 11 bases. The V gene's germline CDR1 is SGHTS and CDR2 YDEGEE. The CDR3 extends over 13 amino acids. This CDR3 is CASAEVWNTEAFF. The CDR3, as DNA: TGTGCCAGCGCCGAGGTATGGAACACTGAAGCTTTCTTT.

The chain links TRBV28 to TRBJ2-1; D unresolved. The germline gives CDR1 MDHEN, CDR2 SYDVKM. The germline V and J ends were trimmed by 3 bases and 3 bases, with 3 bases remaining between them. This CDR3 is 12 amino acids long. CDR3 nucleotide sequence: TGTGCCAGCAGTTTCATCTACAATGAGCAGTTCTTC. This gives the protein CASSFIYNEQFF.

The chain is built from TRBV7-9 and TRBJ2-7, with 7 nucleotides matching TRBD1. Germline V gives CDR1 SEHNR, CDR2 FQNEAQ (reference sequence). Trimming at V came to 5 bases and at J to 4 bases, leaving 11 bases not matched to a gene. CDR3 size: 15 residues. CDR3 DNA: TGTGCCAGCAGCGGGAAGGGACAGTCTCCATACGAGCAGTACTTC. Its translation: CASSGKGQSPYEQYF. The full variable domain, in which reference TRBV7-9 and TRBJ2-7 provide the parts outside the CDR3, is DTGVSQNPRHKITKRGQNVTFRCDPISEHNRLYWYRQTLGQGPEFLTYFQNEAQLEKSRLLSDRFSAERPKGSFSTLEIQRTEQGDSAMYLCASSGKGQSPYEQYFGPGTRLTVT.

The rearrangement links TRBV29-1 to TRBJ1-2, with 7 bases lining up with TRBD1. V dropped 2 bases and J dropped 8; count of bases not matched to a gene: 2. Germline-derived CDR1 and CDR2 are SQVTM and ANQGSEA. The CDR3 has 11 residues. The CDR3 reads CSVERGRGYTF. CDR3 DNA: TGCAGCGTTGAAAGGGGGCGAGGCTACACCTTC.

V usage is TRBV2 and J usage is TRBJ2-2, with 7 nucleotides matching TRBD1. The V gene's germline CDR1 is SNHLY and CDR2 FYNNEI. The CDR3 extends over 15 amino acids. Trimming removed 5 bases from V and 0 bases from J; junction bases left unmatched: 3. CDR3 residues: CASSKDRPNTGELFF. The CDR3 DNA is TGTGCCAGCAGTAAGGACAGGCCGAACACCGGGGAGCTGTTTTTT.

About this clone itself: At one end, the junction sequence differs from germline, possibly due to a read error. The gene calls are TRBV7-7 and TRBJ2-5; TRBD1 matches 8 bases. Germline loops: CDR1 SSHAT, CDR2 FNYEAQ (reference sequence). The CDR3 runs 14 residues. The CDR3 here is CASSLGQGAETQYF. In nucleotides, the CDR3 is TGTGCTAGCAGCTTAGGACAGGGCGCAGAGACCCAGTACTTC.

J is TRBJ2-2 and V is TRBV11-2; 13 bases fit TRBD2. The CDR3 spans 18 residues. V shed 4 bases, J shed 0 bases, and the junction held 5 bases outside the gene matches. Germline assignment: CDR1 SGHAT and CDR2 FQNNGV. CDR3 loop: CASSSGTSGAANTGELFF. CDR3 nucleotides: TGTGCCAGCAGCTCCGGGACTAGCGGGGCGGCGAACACCGGGGAGCTGTTTTTT.

This rearrangement joins TRBV5-8 to TRBJ2-3; 10 bases agree with TRBD2. The CDR3 covers 18 residues. Per the germline V gene, CDR1 is SGHTS and CDR2 is YDEGEE. With V trimmed by 0 bases and J by 3 bases, 10 bases remained unmatched. CDR3 sequence (DNA): TGTGCCAGCAGCTTGGAAGCGGGAGGGCCTGAGTGGACAGATACGCAGTATTTT. Its translation: CASSLEAGGPEWTDTQYF. The full variable domain, rest sourced from reference TRBV5-8 and TRBJ2-3, is EAGVTQSPTHLIKTRGQQATLRCSPISGHTSVYWYQQALGLGLQFLLWYDEGEERNRGNFPPRFSGRQFPNYSSELNVNALELEDSALYLCASSLEAGGPEWTDTQYFGPGTRLTVL.

This sequence joins TRBV7-3 and TRBJ2-3; D uncertain. CDR3 length equals 13 residues. The germline CDR1 and CDR2 sequences are SGHTA and FQGTGA. Trimming removed 6 bases from V and 3 bases from J, with 10 bases in between. The CDR3, as DNA: TGTGCCAGCAGTCGAACACCTACAGATACGCAGTATTTT. Protein: CASSRTPTDTQYF. The variable domain in full, completed from reference TRBV7-3 and TRBJ2-3, reads GAGVSQTPSNKVTEKGKYVELRCDPISGHTALYWYRQSLGQGPEFLIYFQGTGAADDSGLPNDRFFAVRPEGSVSTLKIQRTERGDSAVYLCASSRTPTDTQYFGPGTRLTVL.

The chain carries TRBV5-4 and TRBJ2-7, with 8 positions matching TRBD2. Trimming cost V 2 bases and J 4 bases; bases outside gene matches: 8. Germline CDR1 SGHNT, CDR2 YYREEE (reference sequence). CDR3 length: 15 amino acids. CDR3 DNA sequence: TGTGCCAGCAGCTTAGTCGGGAGGGGGGTTTACGAGCAGTACTTC. Protein sequence: CASSLVGRGVYEQYF.

The J gene is TRBJ1-1, the V gene TRBV11-2; 7 positions match TRBD1. The CDR3 consists of 14 residues. V gave up 5 bases and J gave up 5 bases; unmatched junction bases: 8. Germline V gives CDR1 SGHAT, CDR2 FQNNGV. The CDR3 here is CASSHRQGWTEAFF. The CDR3 DNA sequence: TGTGCCAGCAGCCACAGACAGGGCTGGACTGAAGCTTTCTTT.

V and J are TRBV5-6 and TRBJ2-5; no clear D gene. This CDR3 contains 14 residues. CDR1 is SGHDT, CDR2 YYEEEE, per germline. Trimming removed 2 bases from V and 0 bases from J, with 8 bases in between. The CDR3 bases are TGTGCCAGCAGCTTTTACAGCCACCAAGAGACCCAGTACTTC. This codes for CASSFYSHQETQYF.

Here the CDR3 DNA reads TGTGCCAGCAGCTTGAACCCTTCTAGCAATGAGCAGTTCTTC. It encodes CASSLNPSSNEQFF. This chain joins TRBV7-6 and TRBJ2-1, with D hard to call. Germline lookup yields CDR1 SGHVS and CDR2 FNYEAQ. V shed 3 bases and J shed 6 bases, with 12 bases lying between them. This CDR3 spans 14 amino acids.

The chain employs TRBV27 and TRBJ2-7; 10 bases are shared with TRBD2. The CDR3 spans 14 residues. The J segment lost 4 bases and the V segment lost 5 bases, leaving 5 bases of the junction unmatched. Looked up from germline, CDR1 is MNHEY and CDR2 is SMNVEV (reference sequence). CDR3: CASSRTSGIYEQYF. The CDR3 region has the DNA TGTGCCAGCAGTAGGACTAGCGGAATTTACGAGCAGTACTTC.

This clone has just one count. This chain uses TRBV19 with TRBJ1-1; D is uncertain. The CDR3 is 14 residues long. V dropped 8 bases and J dropped 4 bases, with 17 bases sitting between them. Germline CDR1 reads LNHDA; CDR2 reads SQIVND (reference sequence). This CDR3 is CASYSFLGSTEAFF. The CDR3 coding sequence is TGTGCCAGTTACAGCTTCCTGGGGAGCACTGAAGCTTTCTTT.